The clone carrying this TCR beta chain was detected only once. Antigen: not known. The data are from a study of cytomegalovirus exposure and HLA in healthy donors. Study summary: Inside one of the first data releases sat about 85 million unique TCRs taken from HLA-typed donors. Study conclusions and caveats: The authors excluded some V segments, including TRBV6-2 and TRBV6-3, as indistinguishable. Most subjects had HLA-A and HLA-B alleles reportedly predicted accurately by TCR beta sequences.

From germline, CDR1 is GTSNPN and CDR2 SVGIG (reference sequence). Trimming took 7 bases from V and 5 from J, leaving 17 bases between them. The CDR3 is 13 residues long. PCR employed 60 Vbeta and 13 Jbeta primers. The assay was immunoSEQ multiplex PCR, and TCRdb's table has in-frame clones only and misses some. This sample has about 82,000 clones; over 75% occur once, and the top ten carry around an eighth. The chain uses TRBV30 and TRBJ2-5; perhaps TRBD1 as D (6 bases). The sequencing sample was made of PBMCs. This TCR came from a human donor in good health. DNA for the CDR3: TGTGCCTCGGACAGTTTTCGCGGGGAGACCCAGTACTTC. It is translated as CASDSFRGETQYF. Complete variable domain (other parts from reference TRBV30 and TRBJ2-5): SQTIHQWPATLVQPVGSPLSLECTVEGTSNPNLYWYRQAAGRGLQLLFYSVGIGQISSEVPQNLSASRPQDRQFILSSKKLLLSDSGFYLCASDSFRGETQYFGPGTRLLVL.